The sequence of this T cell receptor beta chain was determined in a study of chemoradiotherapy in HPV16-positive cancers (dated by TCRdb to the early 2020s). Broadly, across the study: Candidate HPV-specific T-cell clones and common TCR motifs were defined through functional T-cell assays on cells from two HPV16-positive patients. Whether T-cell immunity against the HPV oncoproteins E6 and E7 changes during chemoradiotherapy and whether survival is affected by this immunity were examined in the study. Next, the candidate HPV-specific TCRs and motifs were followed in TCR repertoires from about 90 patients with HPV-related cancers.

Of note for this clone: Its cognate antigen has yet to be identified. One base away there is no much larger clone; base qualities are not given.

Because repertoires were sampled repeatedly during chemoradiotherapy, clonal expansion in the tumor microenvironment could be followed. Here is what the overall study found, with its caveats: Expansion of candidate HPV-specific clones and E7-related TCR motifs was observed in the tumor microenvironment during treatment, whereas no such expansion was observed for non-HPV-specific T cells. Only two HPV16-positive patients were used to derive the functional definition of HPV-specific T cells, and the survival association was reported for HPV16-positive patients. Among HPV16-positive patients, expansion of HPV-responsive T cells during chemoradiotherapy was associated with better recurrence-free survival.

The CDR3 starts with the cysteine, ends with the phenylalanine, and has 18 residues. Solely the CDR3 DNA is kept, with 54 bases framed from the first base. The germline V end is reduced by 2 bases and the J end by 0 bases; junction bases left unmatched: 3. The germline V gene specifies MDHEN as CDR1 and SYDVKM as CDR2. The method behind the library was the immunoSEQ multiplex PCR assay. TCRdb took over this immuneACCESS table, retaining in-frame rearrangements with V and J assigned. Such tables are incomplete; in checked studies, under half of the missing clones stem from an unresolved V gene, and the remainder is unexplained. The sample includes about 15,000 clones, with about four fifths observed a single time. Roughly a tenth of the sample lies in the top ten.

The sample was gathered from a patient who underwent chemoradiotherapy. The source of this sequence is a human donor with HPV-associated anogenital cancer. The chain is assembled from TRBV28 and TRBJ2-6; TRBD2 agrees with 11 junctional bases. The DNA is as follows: TGTGCCAGCAGTTTACCCGGGACTAGCGGCTCTGGGGCCAACGTCCTGACTTTC. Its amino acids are CASSLPGTSGSGANVLTF. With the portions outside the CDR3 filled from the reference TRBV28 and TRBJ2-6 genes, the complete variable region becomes DVKVTQSSRYLVKRTGEKVFLECVQDMDHENMFWYRQDPGLGLRLIYFSYDVKMKEKGDIPEGYSVSREKKERFSLILESASTNQTSMYLCASSLPGTSGSGANVLTFGAGSRLTVL.